A selection of T cell receptor beta chains follows, all from one sample in a study of T cells after yellow fever vaccination. TCRdb re-called the 5' RACE reads with MiXCR, one entry per CDR3 protein. The sample holds 500,000 to 650,000 distinct CDR3 sequences, approximately 15% seen once. This material consisted of PBMCs, taken on the day of the yellow fever booster vaccination. These receptor sequences come from a man younger than 45 who received the YFV17D yellow fever vaccine. Each CDR3 is given with its conserved first and last residue. Each record gives: J gene, V gene, clone size, CDR3 length, CDR3 protein. Size is omitted from some rows. Given values are once, few, many or a class for expanded clones.

>TRBJ2-1|TRBV6-5|few|15
CASSSRLAGGNEQFF
>TRBJ1-3|TRBV29-1|few|13
CSATTDSGNTIYF
>TRBJ1-1|TRBV28|.|14
CASSLAPLATEAFF
>TRBJ2-5|TRBV12-3/TRBV12-4|few|13
CASCPSTQETQYF
>TRBJ2-5|TRBV12-3/TRBV12-4|.|15
CASSKIRGGRETQYF
>TRBJ2-1|TRBV6-2/TRBV6-3|.|15
CASSTGLAGWPEQFF
>TRBJ2-1|TRBV7-6|.|17
CASSLMFVLAAPNEQFF
>TRBJ2-4|TRBV12-3/TRBV12-4|.|15
CASSFLAGAKNIQYF
>TRBJ1-4|TRBV4-2|.|16
CASSQRRGTANEKLFF
>TRBJ1-1|TRBV6-6|few|13
CASSKDSHTEAFF
>TRBJ2-5|TRBV7-3|few|15
CASSYTGTSTETQYF
>TRBJ2-7|TRBV10-3|few|14
CAISESSGPWEQYF
>TRBJ2-5|TRBV25-1|few|18
CASSDNLASGRVRETQYF
>TRBJ1-3|TRBV29-1|.|12
CSVWTAGNTIYF
>TRBJ2-7|TRBV5-1|.|14
CASSVGQSHSEQYF
>TRBJ2-4|TRBV3-1|few|11
CASSQAGQRFF